The rows below give T cell receptor beta chains drawn from one sample of a study of Ad26.COV2.S vaccination and SARS-CoV-2 variants. Assay used: immunoSEQ multiplex PCR; TCRdb lists only in-frame clones, some missing. This sample has hundreds of thousands of clones, with 80% to 90% found just once. The sample was peripheral blood, taken in a trial of Ad26.COV2.S vaccine versus placebo. Source of these receptors: a person aged 18-65 years who received the Ad26.COV2.S COVID-19 vaccine or a placebo. CDR3s include the opening cysteine and the closing phenylalanine or tryptophan.

j_call,v_call,cdr3_aa
TRBJ2-1,TRBV10-3,CAISEGTSYNEQFF
TRBJ1-5,TRBV2,CASNQDRGNQPQHF
TRBJ2-7,TRBV6-5,CASSKGEPYEQYF
TRBJ2-7,TRBV4-1,CASSQDGQGAREQYF
TRBJ1-3,TRBV7-2,CASSYDSSTRGNTIYF
TRBJ1-2,TRBV7-9,CASSLVGSSYGYTF
TRBJ2-7,TRBV6-5,CASSSNSGSRYEQYF
TRBJ2-1,TRBV24-1,CATSSSGENEQFF
TRBJ1-5,TRBV12-5,CASAREGGLLQPQHF
TRBJ2-7,TRBV9,CASSPGFSYEQYF
TRBJ2-2,TRBV7-2,CASSLDRTGELFF
TRBJ2-7,TRBV5-6,CASSLVTQEPHEQYF
TRBJ1-5,TRBV14,CASSQGGVGNQPQHF
TRBJ2-1,TRBV30,CAWSSPSTSGIYEQFF
TRBJ2-1,TRBV7-8,CASSLAQGPSRVNEQFF
TRBJ2-1,TRBV11-2,CASSLVPDEQFF
TRBJ1-1,TRBV5-6,CASSFLNTEAFF
TRBJ1-1,TRBV29-1,CSVADGRKDEAFF
TRBJ2-5,TRBV7-9,CASSLTGGRETQYF
TRBJ2-3,TRBV4-1,CASSQRAGDTQYF
TRBJ2-3,TRBV24-1,CATSRGGTSGGADTQYF
TRBJ2-1,TRBV28,CASSLPSGYNNEQFF
TRBJ1-5,TRBV19,CASSIEGAGGQPQHF
TRBJ2-7,TRBV19,CASRGRMSYEQYF
TRBJ1-6,TRBV21-1,CASSKLSPGLNSPLHF
TRBJ2-1,TRBV2,CASSESRRGGRDEQFF
TRBJ1-6,TRBV6-5,CASRRTDNNSPLHF
TRBJ1-1,TRBV5-1,CASSLAGRGTEAFF
TRBJ2-7,TRBV7-3,CASSRDSGSYEQYF
TRBJ1-1,TRBV30,CAWSAGMNTEAFF
TRBJ2-3,TRBV6-1,CASSDIWGDTQYF
TRBJ2-2,TRBV2,CASRETGSNTGELFF